A single sample gave rise to the 20 T cell receptor beta chains below, sequenced in a study of chemoradiotherapy in HPV16-positive cancers. Sequencing was performed with immunoSEQ multiplex PCR; in TCRdb, only in-frame clones are kept and a portion is missing. Seen here are roughly 1,000 clones, approximately 85% observed once, and the top ten hold more than 8.5%. The sequenced sample was tumor tissue, obtained from a patient who underwent chemoradiotherapy. These receptor sequences come from a human donor with HPV-associated anogenital cancer.

The chain uses TRBV9 and TRBJ1-6, with 8 bases that match TRBD1. Germline trimming cut 0 bases from V and 10 bases from J; bases unmatched to any gene: 3. This CDR3 has 14 residues. Germline assignment: CDR1 SGDLS and CDR2 YYNGEE. The CDR3 loop reads CASSVGRGLSPLHF. The CDR3 nucleotides are TGTGCCAGCAGCGTAGGCAGGGGGCTGTCACCCCTCCACTTT.

This chain joins TRBV6-5 and TRBJ1-1; 10 positions agree with TRBD1. CDR1 and CDR2 from the germline V gene are MNHEY and SVGAGI. The CDR3 loop spans 14 amino acids. DNA of the CDR3: TGTGCTGCGGGACAGGGGTTAACGGACACTGAAGCTTTCTTT. Protein sequence: CAAGQGLTDTEAFF.

This clone has only one observation. J is TRBJ1-6 and V is TRBV11-2; 8 nucleotides match TRBD1. The CDR3 has 14 amino acids. V was pared by 5 bases and J by 10 bases, with 7 bases of the junction left unmatched. Per germline, CDR1 SGHAT and CDR2 FQNNGV. The CDR3 region has the DNA TGTGCCAGCAGCGCCGACAGGGGTTACTCACCCCTCCACTTT. This codes for CASSADRGYSPLHF.

This clone appeared once. The rearrangement joins TRBV30 to TRBJ2-3; 10 bases fit TRBD2. V lost 0 bases, J lost 5 bases, and 5 bases stayed unmatched. This CDR3 is 15 amino acids long. CDR1 is GTSNPN, CDR2 SVGIG, per germline (reference sequence). In DNA, the CDR3 is TGTGCCTGGAGTGTGAGCGGGGGGGCCATAGATACGCAGTATTTT. Its translation: CAWSVSGGAIDTQYF.

The CDR3 bases are TGCAGCGTGGGCAACCGGGGCTGGAACACTGAAGCTTTCTTT. This translates into CSVGNRGWNTEAFF. V is TRBV29-1 and J is TRBJ1-1, with D possibly TRBD1 on 5 matching bases. The CDR3 spans 14 residues. V was cut by 6 bases and J by 1 base, with 15 bases left in between. Looked up from germline, CDR1 is SQVTM and CDR2 is ANQGSEA.

The chain combines TRBV6-4 with TRBJ2-3, with D perhaps being TRBD1 or TRBD2 (6 bases each). V lost 2 bases and J lost 3, with 9 bases in between. The length of the CDR3 is 14 residues. Germline V lookup: CDR1 MRHNA, CDR2 SNTAGT. The CDR3 DNA sequence: TGTGCCAGCAGTGACAGGGGGGAGACAGATACGCAGTATTTT. Translating gives CASSDRGETDTQYF.

V and J are TRBV2 and TRBJ2-7; no clear D gene. CDR3 size: 14 residues. CDR1 and CDR2 (germline): SNHLY, FYNNEI. The V gene lost 4 bases and the J gene lost 6 bases, with 16 bases spanning the gap. CDR3 amino acids: CASSGASLTSEQYF. CDR3 DNA: TGTGCCAGCAGTGGGGCATCACTCACCTCCGAGCAGTACTTC.

V gene TRBV4-1 combines with J gene TRBJ2-7, with D perhaps matching TRBD1 (5 bases). CDR1 MGHRA and CDR2 YSYEKL come from the germline V gene. Trimming removed 2 bases from V and 2 bases from J, with 16 bases in between. The CDR3 runs 16 residues. CDR3 DNA: TGCGCCAGCAGCCAAAAGCAGGGTGGGGATCCCTACGAGCAGTACTTC. Translated, it gives CASSQKQGGDPYEQYF.

The V gene is TRBV18, the J gene TRBJ2-4; 11 nucleotides agree with TRBD2. The germline V gene encodes CDR1 KGHSH and CDR2 LQKENI. The V segment lost 1 base and the J segment 3 bases; nucleotides outside the gene matches: 5. This CDR3 has 17 residues. CDR3 sequence: CASSPLPTSGDKNIQYF. The DNA of the CDR3 is TGTGCCAGCTCACCACTACCGACTAGCGGGGACAAAAACATTCAGTACTTC.

This rearrangement joins TRBV10-2 to TRBJ2-7, with D maybe TRBD1 (5 bases). Trimming took off 6 bases at V and 2 bases at J, with 14 bases between the two ends. The germline gives CDR1 WSHSY, CDR2 SAAADI. This CDR3 is built from 14 residues. CDR3 region: CASSIDSYTYEQYF. The CDR3 DNA is TGCGCCAGCAGCATTGACAGCTACACCTACGAGCAGTACTTC.

The chain has TRBV6-6 and TRBJ2-7; D is unclear. The CDR3 length is 11 residues. Trimming stripped 5 bases from V and 3 bases from J, with 5 bases between. In germline, CDR1 is MNHNY, CDR2 SVGAGI (reference sequence). In DNA form, the CDR3 reads TGTGCCAGCAGTGAATTCTACGAGCAGTACTTC. Amino acids: CASSEFYEQYF.

This clone has a handful of counts. The V gene is TRBV27, the J gene TRBJ2-7, with TRBD2 identical over 7 bases. CDR1 is MNHEY, CDR2 SMNVEV, per germline (reference sequence). After removal of 8 bases from V and 0 bases from J, the junction contained 10 bases not matched to a gene. The CDR3 spans 15 residues. The CDR3 protein is CASYPSGASSYEQYF. DNA for the CDR3: TGTGCCAGCTATCCTAGCGGAGCCTCCTCCTACGAGCAGTACTTC.

The chain employs TRBV6-5 and TRBJ1-1; no reliable D call. V shed 7 bases and J shed 6 bases, with 21 bases lying between them. The CDR3 loop spans 15 amino acids. From germline, CDR1 is MNHEY and CDR2 SVGAGI. CDR3 nucleotides: TGTGCCAGCAACCCCGTTTTTACCGGCGGGGCTGAAGCTTTCTTT. Translation: CASNPVFTGGAEAFF.

The chain has TRBV27 and TRBJ1-2; D is perhaps TRBD1 (6 bases). CDR1 is MNHEY and CDR2 is SMNVEV in the germline V gene (reference sequence). The CDR3 is 13 residues long. Trimming shortened V by 2 bases and J by 6 bases, and 10 bases separated the two germline ends. CDR3 region: CASSLTGWDGYTF. CDR3 DNA sequence: TGTGCCAGCAGTTTAACAGGGTGGGATGGCTACACCTTC.

The chain joins TRBV7-3 to TRBJ2-2, with 9 positions matching TRBD1. Germline V gene lookup returns CDR1 SGHTA and CDR2 FQGTGA. Trimming at V came to 5 bases and at J to 2 bases, leaving 3 bases not matched to a gene. The CDR3 totals 15 residues. Written as DNA, the CDR3 is TGTGCCAGCAGCCCGACAGGGGGAAACACCGGGGAGCTGTTTTTT. Encoded protein: CASSPTGGNTGELFF.

The chain couples TRBV2 to TRBJ2-7; D is unresolved. The germline V gene has CDR1 SNHLY and CDR2 FYNNEI. The CDR3 consists of 16 residues. Trimming left V 0 bases short and J 0 bases short, with 12 bases between. CDR3 sequence (DNA): TGTGCCAGCAGTGAAGCAGGCAGCGCGAGCTCCTACGAGCAGTACTTC. Translated, it gives CASSEAGSASSYEQYF.

The V call is TRBV19, the J call TRBJ1-5; D not certain. The CDR3 length is 16 residues. In germline, CDR1 is LNHDA, CDR2 SQIVND (reference sequence). V was clipped by 1 base and J by 5 bases, with 15 bases between them. The CDR3 region has the DNA TGTGCCAGTAGTATAGTCCCCAGTAGAAGTTATCAGCCCCAGCATTTT. It translates to CASSIVPSRSYQPQHF.

J is TRBJ1-5 and V is TRBV14; D gene ambiguous. V gave up 1 base and J gave up 4 bases, with 5 bases separating them. Germline-derived CDR1 and CDR2 are SGHDN and FVKESK. This CDR3 has 13 amino acids. The CDR3 sequence is CASSQALNQPQHF. The CDR3 DNA is TGTGCCAGCAGCCAAGCCCTTAATCAGCCCCAGCATTTT. The entire variable domain, with the rest obtained from reference TRBV14 and TRBJ1-5, is as follows: EAGVTQFPSHSVIEKGQTVTLRCDPISGHDNLYWYRRVMGKEIKFLLHFVKESKQDESGMPNNRFLAERTGGTYSTLKVQPAELEDSGVYFCASSQALNQPQHFGDGTRLSIL.

The chain is built from TRBV5-5 and TRBJ1-2; D not certain. Trimming left V 0 bases short and J 3 bases short, with 6 bases between. The length of the CDR3 is 13 residues. Per germline, CDR1 SGHKS and CDR2 YYEKEE (reference sequence). The CDR3 sequence is CASSLAPDYGYTF. CDR3 nucleotides: TGTGCCAGCAGCTTGGCCCCCGACTATGGCTACACCTTC.

The chain carries TRBV6-5 and TRBJ1-6; possible D gene TRBD1, 6 bases. V was clipped by 6 bases and J by 5 bases, with 14 bases between them. This CDR3 has 15 residues. The germline V gene has CDR1 MNHEY and CDR2 SVGAGI. Here the CDR3 reads CASRAAGHHNSPLHF. DNA for the CDR3: TGTGCCAGCAGAGCAGCGGGACACCATAATTCACCCCTCCACTTT.